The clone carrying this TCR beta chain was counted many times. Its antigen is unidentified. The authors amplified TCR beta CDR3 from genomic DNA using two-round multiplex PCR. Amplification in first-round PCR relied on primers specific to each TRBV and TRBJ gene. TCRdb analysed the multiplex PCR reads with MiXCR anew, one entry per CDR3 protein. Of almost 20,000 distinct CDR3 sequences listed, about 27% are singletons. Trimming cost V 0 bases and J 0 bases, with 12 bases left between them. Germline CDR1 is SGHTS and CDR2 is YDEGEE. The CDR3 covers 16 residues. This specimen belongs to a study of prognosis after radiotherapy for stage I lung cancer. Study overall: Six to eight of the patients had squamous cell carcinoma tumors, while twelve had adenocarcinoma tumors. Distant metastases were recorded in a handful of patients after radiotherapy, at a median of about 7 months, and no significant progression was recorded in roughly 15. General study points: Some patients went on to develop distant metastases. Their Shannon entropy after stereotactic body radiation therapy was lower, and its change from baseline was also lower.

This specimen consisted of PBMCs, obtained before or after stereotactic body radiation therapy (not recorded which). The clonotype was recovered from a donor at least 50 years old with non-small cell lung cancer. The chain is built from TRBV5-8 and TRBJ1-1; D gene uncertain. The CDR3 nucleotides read TGTGCCAGCAGCTTGGGTATAAGCCCGATGAACACTGAAGCTTTCTTT. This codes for CASSLGISPMNTEAFF.